Listed below are T cell receptor beta chains from one sample, sequenced in a study of beta chain features in type 1 diabetes. Assay used: immunoSEQ multiplex PCR; TCRdb lists only in-frame clones, some missing. The table shows over 500,000 clones, with around 15% occurring only once. The material sequenced was naive CD4+ T cells from blood. These receptors were taken from a man in his late teens or twenties in good health. Both conserved end residues are part of each CDR3. A D gene is named only where the DNA matches it firmly. Clone size is not always given. Where it is, it says once, few, many or a class for expanded clones.

d_gene,v_gene,abundance,j_gene,CDR3nt,CDR3aa
.,TRBV12-5,few,TRBJ1-2,TGTGCTAGTGGGGGAGCCGTACGAGGCTACACCTTC,CASGGAVRGYTF
.,TRBV10-3,.,TRBJ2-3,TGTGCCATCAGTGATTATGGGGCAGACACAGATACGCAGTATTTT,CAISDYGADTDTQYF
.,TRBV4-3,few,TRBJ2-1,TGCGCCAGCAGCTTGCATACTGACCCCTCCTACAATGAGCAGTTCTTC,CASSLHTDPSYNEQFF
.,TRBV5-4,.,TRBJ1-5,TGTGCCAGCAGCTTGAGCGGGGGGCGAGGTCAGCCCCAGCATTTT,CASSLSGGRGQPQHF
.,TRBV25-1,few,TRBJ1-4,TGTGCCAGCAGTGAATTTAGTGATGAAAAACTGTTTTTT,CASSEFSDEKLFF
.,TRBV7-3,.,TRBJ1-3,TGTGCCAGCAGCTTAGAGTCAGGGATCGGAAACACCATATATTTT,CASSLESGIGNTIYF
.,TRBV11-2,few,TRBJ2-1,TGTGCCAGCAGCTCCGCAAGGGGTCCTCAGTACAATGAGCAGTTCTTC,CASSSARGPQYNEQFF
TRBD1,TRBV29-1,few,TRBJ2-1,TGCAGCGTTCACAGGGGGCGGAATGAGCAGTTCTTC,CSVHRGRNEQFF
.,TRBV7-9,few,TRBJ1-1,TGTGCCAGCAGCTTAGCAGGGCCCCGTGGGAACACTGAAGCTTTCTTT,CASSLAGPRGNTEAFF
TRBD2,TRBV28,.,TRBJ2-7,TGTGCCAGCAGTCCTAGCGGGAGAGTCTACGAGCAGTACTTC,CASSPSGRVYEQYF
.,TRBV11-1,few,TRBJ2-5,TGTGCCAGCAGCTTACGGCGGGAGACCCAGTACTTC,CASSLRRETQYF
.,TRBV29-1,few,TRBJ1-2,TGCAGCGTTGGAGGGGGGGACCATGGCTACACCTTC,CSVGGGDHGYTF
.,TRBV28,.,TRBJ2-5,TGTGCCAGCGGGAGGGGGGGAGAGACCCAGTACTTC,CASGRGGETQYF
TRBD2,TRBV7-2,.,TRBJ2-1,TGTGCCAGCAGCGCAGTTAGCGGGAGCGAAGCCAATGAGCAGTTCTTC,CASSAVSGSEANEQFF
.,TRBV9,.,TRBJ1-4,TGTGCCAGCAGCGTAGAAGAGAAAGGGAGGAAGGATTTTAATGAAAAACTGTTTTTT,CASSVEEKGRKDFNEKLFF
TRBD2,TRBV10-3,few,TRBJ2-2,TGTGCCATCAGTCCTACTAGCGGGGGGTCGATCGGGGAGCTGTTTTTT,CAISPTSGGSIGELFF
.,TRBV4-3,few,TRBJ1-1,TGCGCCAGCAGCCAAGTATCCGGGGTGAACACTGAAGCTTTCTTT,CASSQVSGVNTEAFF
.,TRBV18,.,TRBJ2-2,TGTGCCAGCTCACCAATCGAGCTGGGCGGGGAGCTGTTTTTT,CASSPIELGGELFF
.,TRBV4-2,.,TRBJ1-6,TGTGCCAGCAGCCAAGATGAACACCTTCGTGTGTCACCCCTCCACTTT,CASSQDEHLRVSPLHF
.,TRBV7-8,.,TRBJ1-2,TGTGCCAGCAGCTTAAGTGGGGCAAACTATGGCTACACCTTC,CASSLSGANYGYTF
.,TRBV15,few,TRBJ1-3,TGTGCCACCAGCAGAGCCCCAGCCGGACCCGTATATTTT,CATSRAPAGPVYF
TRBD1,TRBV10-3,.,TRBJ2-1,TGTGCCATCAGCCTGGGACAGCCGAGCTCCTACAATGAGCAGTTCTTC,CAISLGQPSSYNEQFF
TRBD1,TRBV10-3,few,TRBJ2-7,TGTGCCATAAGGGGAGGACAGGGTGCCGAGCAGTACTTC,CAIRGGQGAEQYF
.,TRBV9,.,TRBJ1-1,TGTGCCAGCAGCGTAGCTACCGTGCAGGGGATGAACACTGAAGCTTTCTTT,CASSVATVQGMNTEAFF
TRBD1,TRBV7-2,.,TRBJ2-7,TGTGCCAGCAGCTTGGGGACAGGGATCTCCTACGAGCAGTACTTC,CASSLGTGISYEQYF
.,TRBV18,.,TRBJ2-5,TGTGCCAGCTCGCATGAAGAGACCCAGTACTTC,CASSHEETQYF
.,TRBV7-7,few,TRBJ2-2,TGTGCTAGCAGCTTAGCCCCTGTGGGGGGCACCGGGGAGCTGTTTTTT,CASSLAPVGGTGELFF
.,TRBV5-1,.,TRBJ2-1,TGCGCCAGCAGCTTCGGCCGCGGGTCCTACAATGAGCAGTTCTTC,CASSFGRGSYNEQFF
.,TRBV29-1,few,TRBJ1-3,TGCAGCGTTGCCGCCTCCGGGGGGCCAGGAAACACCATATATTTT,CSVAASGGPGNTIYF
TRBD1,TRBV7-2,few,TRBJ1-4,TGTGCCAGCAGCTTAACAACTTCAATACAGGGGAAGGTGGAAAAACTGTTTTTT,CASSLTTSIQGKVEKLFF
TRBD2,TRBV7-9,few,TRBJ2-1,TGTGCCAGCAGCTTAGCTGGCGGGGGGGCCACTGAGCAGTTCTTC,CASSLAGGGATEQFF
.,TRBV18,.,TRBJ1-1,TGTGCCAGCTCACCAAAGTCGAACACTGAAGCTTTCTTT,CASSPKSNTEAFF
.,TRBV29-1,few,TRBJ1-1,TGCAGCGTTCATTCAGGGATGAACACTGAAGCTTTCTTT,CSVHSGMNTEAFF
TRBD1,TRBV28,few,TRBJ2-7,TGTGCCAGCAGTGTCGCGGACAGGGGTTACGAGCAGTACTTC,CASSVADRGYEQYF
TRBD1,TRBV19,few,TRBJ1-1,TGTGCCAGTAGTACTACCTACAGGGGCGGGAACACTGAAGCTTTCTTT,CASSTTYRGGNTEAFF
.,TRBV9,few,TRBJ2-7,TGTGCCAGCAGCAAAATCTCGGGCTCCTACGAGCAGTACTTC,CASSKISGSYEQYF
.,TRBV5-1,.,TRBJ2-7,TGCGCCAGCAGCTTCACGGGATACTCCTACGAGCAGTACTTC,CASSFTGYSYEQYF